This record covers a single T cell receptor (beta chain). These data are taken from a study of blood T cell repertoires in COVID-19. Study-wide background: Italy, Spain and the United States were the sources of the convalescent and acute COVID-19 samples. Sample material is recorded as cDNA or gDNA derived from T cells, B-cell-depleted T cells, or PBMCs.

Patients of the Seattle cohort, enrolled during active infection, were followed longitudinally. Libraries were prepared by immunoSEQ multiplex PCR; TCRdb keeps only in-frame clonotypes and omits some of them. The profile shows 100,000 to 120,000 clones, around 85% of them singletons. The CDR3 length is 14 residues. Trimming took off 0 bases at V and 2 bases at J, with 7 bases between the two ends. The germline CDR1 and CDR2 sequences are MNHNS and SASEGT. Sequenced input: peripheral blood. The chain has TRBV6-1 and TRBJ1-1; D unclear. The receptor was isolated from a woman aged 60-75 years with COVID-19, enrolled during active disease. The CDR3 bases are TGTGCCAGCAGTGAAGCAAACAGTAACACTGAAGCTTTCTTT. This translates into CASSEANSNTEAFF.